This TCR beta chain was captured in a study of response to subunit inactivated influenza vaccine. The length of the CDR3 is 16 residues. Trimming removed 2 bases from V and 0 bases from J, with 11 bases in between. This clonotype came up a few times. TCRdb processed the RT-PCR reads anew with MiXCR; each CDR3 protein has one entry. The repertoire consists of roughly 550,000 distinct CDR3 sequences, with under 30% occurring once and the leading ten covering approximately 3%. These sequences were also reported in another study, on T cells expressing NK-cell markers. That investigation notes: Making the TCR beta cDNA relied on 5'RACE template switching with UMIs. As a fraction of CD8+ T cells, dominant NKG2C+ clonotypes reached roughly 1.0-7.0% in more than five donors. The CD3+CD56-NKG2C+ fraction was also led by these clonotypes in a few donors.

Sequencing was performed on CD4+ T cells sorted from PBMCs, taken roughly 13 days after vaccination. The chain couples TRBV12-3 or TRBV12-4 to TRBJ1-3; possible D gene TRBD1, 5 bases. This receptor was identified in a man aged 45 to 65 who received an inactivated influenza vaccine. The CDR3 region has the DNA TGTGCCAGCAGTTTAATGGCAGGGCGCTCTGGAAACACCATATATTTT. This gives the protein CASSLMAGRSGNTIYF.